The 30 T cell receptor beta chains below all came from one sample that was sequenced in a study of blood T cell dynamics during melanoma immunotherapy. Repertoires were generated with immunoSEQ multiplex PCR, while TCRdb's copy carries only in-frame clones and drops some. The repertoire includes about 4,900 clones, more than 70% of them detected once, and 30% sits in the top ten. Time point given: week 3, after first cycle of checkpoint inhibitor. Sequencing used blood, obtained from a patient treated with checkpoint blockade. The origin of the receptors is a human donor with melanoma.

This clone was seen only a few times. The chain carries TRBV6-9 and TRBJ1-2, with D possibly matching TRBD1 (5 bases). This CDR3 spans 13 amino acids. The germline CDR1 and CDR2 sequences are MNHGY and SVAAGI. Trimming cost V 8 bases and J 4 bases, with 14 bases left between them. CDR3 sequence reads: CASGIQGVYGYTF. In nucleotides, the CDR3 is TGTGCCAGCGGAATCCAAGGGGTCTATGGCTACACCTTC.

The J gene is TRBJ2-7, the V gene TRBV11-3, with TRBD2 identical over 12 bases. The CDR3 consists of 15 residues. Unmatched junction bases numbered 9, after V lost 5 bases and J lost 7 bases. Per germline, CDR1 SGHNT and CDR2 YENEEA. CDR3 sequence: CASSQRLAGAGEQYF. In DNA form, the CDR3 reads TGTGCCAGCAGCCAACGACTAGCGGGAGCTGGGGAGCAGTACTTC.

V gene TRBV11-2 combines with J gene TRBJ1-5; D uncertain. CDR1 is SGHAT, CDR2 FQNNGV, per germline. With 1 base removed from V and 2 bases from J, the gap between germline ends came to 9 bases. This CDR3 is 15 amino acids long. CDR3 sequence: CASSLVSGGNQPQHF. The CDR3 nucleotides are TGTGCCAGCAGCTTAGTTTCGGGAGGCAATCAGCCCCAGCATTTT.

This CDR3 is CASRGQGASDTEAFF. The CDR3 DNA reads as TGTGCCAGCAGGGGACAGGGGGCTTCAGACACTGAAGCTTTCTTT. The V and J genes are TRBV27 and TRBJ1-1, with 12 bases aligning to TRBD1. The CDR3 runs 15 residues. CDR1 and CDR2 from the germline V gene are MNHEY and SMNVEV (reference sequence). The ends lost 6 bases at V and 3 bases at J; junction bases unmatched: 5.

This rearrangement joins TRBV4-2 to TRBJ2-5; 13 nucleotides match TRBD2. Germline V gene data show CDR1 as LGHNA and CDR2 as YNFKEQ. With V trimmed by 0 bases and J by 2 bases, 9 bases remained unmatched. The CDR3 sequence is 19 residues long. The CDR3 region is CASSQDSFGGLAGQETQYF. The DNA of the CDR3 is TGTGCCAGCAGCCAAGACTCTTTTGGGGGACTAGCGGGACAAGAGACCCAGTACTTC.

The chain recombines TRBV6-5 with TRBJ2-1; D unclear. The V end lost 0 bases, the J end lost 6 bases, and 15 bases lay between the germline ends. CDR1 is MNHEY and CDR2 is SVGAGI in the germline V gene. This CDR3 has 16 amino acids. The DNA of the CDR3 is TGTGCCAGCAGTTACTCGACGGTCCCTAAGGGCAATGAGCAGTTCTTC. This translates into CASSYSTVPKGNEQFF.

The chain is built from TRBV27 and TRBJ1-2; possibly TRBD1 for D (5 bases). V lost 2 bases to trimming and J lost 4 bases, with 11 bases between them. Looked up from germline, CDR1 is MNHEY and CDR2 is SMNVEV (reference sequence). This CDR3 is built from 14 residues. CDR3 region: CASSLGGIPYGYTF. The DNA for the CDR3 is TGTGCCAGCAGTTTAGGGGGGATCCCCTATGGCTACACCTTC.

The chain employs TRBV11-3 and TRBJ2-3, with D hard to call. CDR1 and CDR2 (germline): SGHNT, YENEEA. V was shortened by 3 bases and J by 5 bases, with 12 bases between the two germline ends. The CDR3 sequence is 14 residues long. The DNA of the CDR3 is TGTGCCAGCAGCTTGGGAAGGGTGAGAGATACGCAGTATTTT. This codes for CASSLGRVRDTQYF.

The CDR3 DNA reads as TGTGCCAGCAGCAGGGACACCCTCAATCAGCCCCAGCATTTT. Protein product: CASSRDTLNQPQHF. The J gene is TRBJ1-5, the V gene TRBV5-5; TRBD1 is a possible D gene (6 bases). This CDR3 spans 14 amino acids. Germline V gene sequence: CDR1 SGHKS, CDR2 YYEKEE (reference sequence). With 4 bases removed from V and 3 bases from J, the gap between germline ends came to 11 bases.

CDR3 sequence: CASSLPSGTSYEQYF. Written as DNA, the CDR3 is TGTGCCAGCAGCTTACCCTCCGGGACTAGTTACGAGCAGTACTTC. This chain links TRBV5-4 with TRBJ2-5, with 8 bases fitting TRBD2. The DNA end is a closer match to TRBJ2-7, so the J assignment may be wrong. The CDR3 runs 15 residues. Germline CDR1 SGHNT, CDR2 YYREEE (reference sequence).

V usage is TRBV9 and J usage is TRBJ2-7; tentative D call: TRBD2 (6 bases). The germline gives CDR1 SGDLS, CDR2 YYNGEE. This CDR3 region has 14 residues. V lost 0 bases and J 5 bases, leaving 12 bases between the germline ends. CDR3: CASSVVDGSHEQYF. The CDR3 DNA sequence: TGTGCCAGCAGCGTAGTGGACGGGAGCCACGAGCAGTACTTC.

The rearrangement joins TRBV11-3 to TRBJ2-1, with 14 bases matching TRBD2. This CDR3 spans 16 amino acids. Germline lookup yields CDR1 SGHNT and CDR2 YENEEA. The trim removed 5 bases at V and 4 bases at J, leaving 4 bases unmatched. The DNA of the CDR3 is TGTGCCAGCAGCGGTGGGACTAGCGGGGGTTACAATGAGCAGTTCTTC. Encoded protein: CASSGGTSGGYNEQFF.

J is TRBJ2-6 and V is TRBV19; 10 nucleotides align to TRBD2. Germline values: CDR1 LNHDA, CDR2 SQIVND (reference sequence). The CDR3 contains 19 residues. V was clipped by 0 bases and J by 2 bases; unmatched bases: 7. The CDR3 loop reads CASSIDLGLAGAGANVLTF. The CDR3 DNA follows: TGTGCCAGTAGTATAGATCTTGGGCTAGCGGGAGCTGGGGCCAACGTCCTGACTTTC.

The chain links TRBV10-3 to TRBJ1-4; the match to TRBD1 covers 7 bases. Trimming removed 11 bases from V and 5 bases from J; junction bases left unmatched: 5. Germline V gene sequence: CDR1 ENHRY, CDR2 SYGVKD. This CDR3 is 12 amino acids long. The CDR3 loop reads CASRQGNEKLFF. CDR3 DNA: TGTGCCTCTCGACAGGGCAATGAAAAACTGTTTTTT.

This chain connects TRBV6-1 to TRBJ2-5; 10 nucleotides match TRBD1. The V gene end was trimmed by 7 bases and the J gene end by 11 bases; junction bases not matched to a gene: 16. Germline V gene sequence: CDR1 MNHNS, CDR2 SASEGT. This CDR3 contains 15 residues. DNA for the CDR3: TGTGCCAGCACCGAGAGGGCGACAGGGGGCGGGGAGCAGTACTTC. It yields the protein CASTERATGGGEQYF.

The chain's CDR3 is CASSQDPKQRPTDTQYF. The CDR3 nucleotides are TGCGCCAGCAGCCAAGACCCGAAGCAGCGGCCCACAGATACGCAGTATTTT. The chain carries TRBV4-1 and TRBJ2-3, with D possibly matching TRBD2 (5 bases). Germline loops: CDR1 MGHRA, CDR2 YSYEKL. CDR3 length: 17 amino acids. Trimming shortened V by 0 bases and J by 2 bases, and 15 bases separated the two germline ends.

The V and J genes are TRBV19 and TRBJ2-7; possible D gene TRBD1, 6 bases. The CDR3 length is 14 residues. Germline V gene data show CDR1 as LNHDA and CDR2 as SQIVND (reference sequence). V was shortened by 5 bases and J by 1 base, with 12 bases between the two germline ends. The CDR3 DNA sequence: TGTGCCAGTAGTTCACCAGGGGAATCCTACGAGCAGTACTTC. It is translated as CASSSPGESYEQYF.

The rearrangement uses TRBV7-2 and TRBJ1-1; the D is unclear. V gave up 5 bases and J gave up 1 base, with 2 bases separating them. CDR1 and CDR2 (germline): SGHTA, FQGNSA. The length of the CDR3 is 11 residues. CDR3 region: CASSRNTEAFF. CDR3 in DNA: TGTGCCAGCAGCCGGAACACTGAAGCTTTCTTT.

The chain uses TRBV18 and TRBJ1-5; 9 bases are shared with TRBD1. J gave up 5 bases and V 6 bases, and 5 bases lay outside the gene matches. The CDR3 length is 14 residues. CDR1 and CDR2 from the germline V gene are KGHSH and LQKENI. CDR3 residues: CASSRDRDDQPQHF. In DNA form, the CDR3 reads TGTGCCAGCTCTCGGGACAGGGACGATCAGCCCCAGCATTTT.

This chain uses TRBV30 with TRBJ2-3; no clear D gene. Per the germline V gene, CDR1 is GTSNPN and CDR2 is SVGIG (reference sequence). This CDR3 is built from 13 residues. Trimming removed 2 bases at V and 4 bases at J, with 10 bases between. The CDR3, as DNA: TGTGCCTGGAGTTGGCAGGATGCAGATACGCAGTATTTT. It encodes CAWSWQDADTQYF. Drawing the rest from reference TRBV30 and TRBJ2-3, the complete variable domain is SQTIHQWPATLVQPVGSPLSLECTVEGTSNPNLYWYRQAAGRGLQLLFYSVGIGQISSEVPQNLSASRPQDRQFILSSKKLLLSDSGFYLCAWSWQDADTQYFGPGTRLTVL.

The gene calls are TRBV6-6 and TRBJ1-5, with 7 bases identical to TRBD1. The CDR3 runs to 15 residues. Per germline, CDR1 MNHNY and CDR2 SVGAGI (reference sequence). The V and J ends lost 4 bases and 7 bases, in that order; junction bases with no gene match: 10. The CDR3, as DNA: TGTGCCAGCAGTTTTACAGGGGAGGGAGCCCAGCCCCAGCATTTT. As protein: CASSFTGEGAQPQHF.

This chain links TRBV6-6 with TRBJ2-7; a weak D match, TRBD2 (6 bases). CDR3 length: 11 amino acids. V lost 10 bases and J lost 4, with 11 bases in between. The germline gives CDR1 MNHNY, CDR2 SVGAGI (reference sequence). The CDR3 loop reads CATLAEYEQYF. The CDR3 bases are TGTGCCACACTAGCCGAGTACGAGCAGTACTTC.

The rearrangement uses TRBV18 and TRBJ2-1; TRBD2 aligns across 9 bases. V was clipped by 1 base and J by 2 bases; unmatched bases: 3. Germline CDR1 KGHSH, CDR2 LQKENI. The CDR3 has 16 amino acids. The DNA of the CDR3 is TGTGCCAGCTCACCACTGCCTAGCGGGACCTACAATGAGCAGTTCTTC. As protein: CASSPLPSGTYNEQFF. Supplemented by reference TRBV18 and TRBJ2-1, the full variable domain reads NAGVMQNPRHLVRRRGQEARLRCSPMKGHSHVYWYRQLPEEGLKFMVYLQKENIIDESGMPKERFSAEFPKEGPSILRIQQVVRGDSAAYFCASSPLPSGTYNEQFFGPGTRLTVL.

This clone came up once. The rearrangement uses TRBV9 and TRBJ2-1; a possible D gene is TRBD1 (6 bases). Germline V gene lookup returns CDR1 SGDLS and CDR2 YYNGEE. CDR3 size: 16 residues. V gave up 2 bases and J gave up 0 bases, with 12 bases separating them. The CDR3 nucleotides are TGTGCCAGCAGCGTTACCGACAGGACCTCCTACAATGAGCAGTTCTTC. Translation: CASSVTDRTSYNEQFF.

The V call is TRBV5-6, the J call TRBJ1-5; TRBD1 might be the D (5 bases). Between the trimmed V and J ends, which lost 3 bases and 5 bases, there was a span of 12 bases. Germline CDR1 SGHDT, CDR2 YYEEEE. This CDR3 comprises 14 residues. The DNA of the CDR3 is TGTGCCAGCAGCTGGGGTGGGGGGGATCAGCCCCAGCATTTT. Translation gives CASSWGGGDQPQHF.

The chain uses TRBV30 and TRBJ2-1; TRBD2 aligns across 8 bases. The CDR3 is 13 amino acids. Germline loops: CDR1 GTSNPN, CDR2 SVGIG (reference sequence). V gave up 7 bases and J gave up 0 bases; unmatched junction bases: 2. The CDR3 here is CALLADSYNEQFF. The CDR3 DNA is TGTGCCTTACTAGCGGACTCCTACAATGAGCAGTTCTTC.

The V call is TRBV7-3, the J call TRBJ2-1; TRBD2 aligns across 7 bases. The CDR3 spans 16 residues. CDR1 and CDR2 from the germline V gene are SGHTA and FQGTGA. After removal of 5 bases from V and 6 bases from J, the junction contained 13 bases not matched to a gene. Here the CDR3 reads CASSPPGGGGGNEQFF. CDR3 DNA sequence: TGTGCCAGCAGCCCACCCGGGGGTGGGGGGGGCAATGAGCAGTTCTTC.

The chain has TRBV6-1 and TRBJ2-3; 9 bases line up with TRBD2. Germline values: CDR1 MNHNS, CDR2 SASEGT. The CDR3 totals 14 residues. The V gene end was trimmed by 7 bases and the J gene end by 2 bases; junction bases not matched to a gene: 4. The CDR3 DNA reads TGTGCCAGCATTTTAGCGGGAGCCACAGATACGCAGTATTTT. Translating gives CASILAGATDTQYF.

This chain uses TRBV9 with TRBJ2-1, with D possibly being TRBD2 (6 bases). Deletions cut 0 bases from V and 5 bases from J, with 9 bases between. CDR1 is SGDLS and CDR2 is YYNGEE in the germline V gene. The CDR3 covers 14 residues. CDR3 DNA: TGTGCCAGCAGCGTAGATCTAGCGAACAATGAGCAGTTCTTC. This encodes CASSVDLANNEQFF.

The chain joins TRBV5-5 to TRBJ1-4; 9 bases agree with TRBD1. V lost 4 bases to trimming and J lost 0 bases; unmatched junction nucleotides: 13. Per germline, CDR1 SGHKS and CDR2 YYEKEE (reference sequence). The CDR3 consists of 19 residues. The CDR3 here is CASSRRGQGPSSTNEKLFF. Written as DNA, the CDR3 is TGTGCCAGCAGCCGGAGGGGACAGGGCCCCTCTTCAACTAATGAAAAACTGTTTTTT.